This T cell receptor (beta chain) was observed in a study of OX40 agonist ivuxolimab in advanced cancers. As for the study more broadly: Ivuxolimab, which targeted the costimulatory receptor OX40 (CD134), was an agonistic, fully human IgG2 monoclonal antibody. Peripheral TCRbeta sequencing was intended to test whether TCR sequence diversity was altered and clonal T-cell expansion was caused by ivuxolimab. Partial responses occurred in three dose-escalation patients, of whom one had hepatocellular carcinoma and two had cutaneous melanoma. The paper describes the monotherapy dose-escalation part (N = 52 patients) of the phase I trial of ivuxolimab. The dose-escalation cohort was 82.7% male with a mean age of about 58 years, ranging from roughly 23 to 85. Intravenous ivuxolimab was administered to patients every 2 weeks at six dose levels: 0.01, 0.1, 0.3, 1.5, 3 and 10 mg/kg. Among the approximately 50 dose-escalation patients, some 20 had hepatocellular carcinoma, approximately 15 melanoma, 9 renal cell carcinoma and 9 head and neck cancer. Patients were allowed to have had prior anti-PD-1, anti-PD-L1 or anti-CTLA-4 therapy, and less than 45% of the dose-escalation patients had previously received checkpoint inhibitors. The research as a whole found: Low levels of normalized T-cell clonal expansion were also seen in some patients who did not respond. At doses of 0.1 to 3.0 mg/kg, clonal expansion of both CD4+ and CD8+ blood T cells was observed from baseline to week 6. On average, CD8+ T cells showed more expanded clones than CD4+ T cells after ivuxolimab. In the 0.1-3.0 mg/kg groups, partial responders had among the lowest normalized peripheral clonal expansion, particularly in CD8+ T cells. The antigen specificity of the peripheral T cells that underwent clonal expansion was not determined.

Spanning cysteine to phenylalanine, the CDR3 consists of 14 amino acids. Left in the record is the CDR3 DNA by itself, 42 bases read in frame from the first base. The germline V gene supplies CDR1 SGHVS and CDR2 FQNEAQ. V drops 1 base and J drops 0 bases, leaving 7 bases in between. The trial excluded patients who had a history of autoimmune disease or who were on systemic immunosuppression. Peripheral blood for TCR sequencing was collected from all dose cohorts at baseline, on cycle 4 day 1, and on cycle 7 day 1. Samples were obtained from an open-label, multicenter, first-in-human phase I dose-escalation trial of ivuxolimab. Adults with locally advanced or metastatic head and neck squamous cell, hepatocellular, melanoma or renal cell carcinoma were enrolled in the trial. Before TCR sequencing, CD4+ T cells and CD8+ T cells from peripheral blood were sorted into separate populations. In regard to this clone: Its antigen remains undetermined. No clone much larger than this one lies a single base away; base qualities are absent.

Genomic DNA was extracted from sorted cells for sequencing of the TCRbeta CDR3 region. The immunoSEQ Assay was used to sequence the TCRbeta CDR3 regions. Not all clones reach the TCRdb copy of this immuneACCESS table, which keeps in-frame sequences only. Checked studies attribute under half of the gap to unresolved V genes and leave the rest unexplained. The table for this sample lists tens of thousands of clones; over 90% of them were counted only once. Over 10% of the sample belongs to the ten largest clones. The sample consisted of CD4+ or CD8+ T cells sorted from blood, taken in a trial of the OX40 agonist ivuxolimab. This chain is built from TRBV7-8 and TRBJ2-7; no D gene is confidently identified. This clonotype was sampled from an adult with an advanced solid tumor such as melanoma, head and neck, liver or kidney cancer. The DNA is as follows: TGTGCCAGCAGCTTAGACCGGAGCTCCTACGAGCAGTACTTC. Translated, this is CASSLDRSSYEQYF.